These 4 T cell receptor beta chains originate from one sample sequenced in a study of human T cells and chemical hapten exposure. Stated time point: healthy volunteer bleed at 6 weeks. Unfractionated whole blood yielded total RNA. Via MiXCR, TCRdb re-called the RACE reads, giving one row per CDR3 protein. This sample has around 45,000 distinct CDR3 sequences, with around 3.4% found just once. The sample taken for sequencing was whole blood. Receptor source: a human donor in good health. Some clones in this sample may be carry-over from other donors' samples.

The chain is built from TRBV28 and TRBJ1-1; possible D gene TRBD1, 6 bases. Germline assignment: CDR1 MDHEN and CDR2 SYDVKM. Trimming shortened V by 3 bases and J by 11 bases, and 19 bases separated the two germline ends. This CDR3 region has 14 residues. Here the CDR3 DNA reads TGTGCCAGCAGTTTTACAGGGCAGGTCTTTGGGGCTTTCTTT. As protein: CASSFTGQVFGAFF.

This clonotype was found many times. The chain carries TRBV4-2 and TRBJ2-2; D remains ambiguous. The germline CDR1 and CDR2 sequences are LGHNA and YNFKEQ. The CDR3 runs 15 residues. Trimming cost V 1 base and J 2 bases, with 8 bases left between them. The CDR3 DNA follows: TGTGCCAGCAGCCAAGCGGCTACAAACACCGGGGAGCTGTTTTTT. Translated, it gives CASSQAATNTGELFF.

This clonotype was detected ten times or more. V and J are TRBV20-1 and TRBJ2-1, with D possibly TRBD1 on 5 matching bases. Germline lookup yields CDR1 DFQATT and CDR2 SNEGSKA (reference sequence). This CDR3 contains 16 residues. Trimming removed 0 bases from V and 4 bases from J, with 16 bases in between. CDR3 sequence: CSARDGASARYNEQFF. In DNA, the CDR3 is TGCAGTGCTAGAGATGGGGCCTCGGCTAGATACAATGAGCAGTTCTTC.

This clonotype was counted at least ten times. The chain has TRBV3-1 and TRBJ2-5, with TRBD2 identical over 8 bases. V was pared by 3 bases and J by 5 bases, with 8 bases of the junction left unmatched. Germline V gene sequence: CDR1 LGHDT, CDR2 YNNKEL (reference sequence). The CDR3 is 15 residues long. The CDR3 coding sequence is TGTGCCAGCAGCCAGGGGGTAGCGGGAAGGGAGACCCAGTACTTC. Protein sequence: CASSQGVAGRETQYF.